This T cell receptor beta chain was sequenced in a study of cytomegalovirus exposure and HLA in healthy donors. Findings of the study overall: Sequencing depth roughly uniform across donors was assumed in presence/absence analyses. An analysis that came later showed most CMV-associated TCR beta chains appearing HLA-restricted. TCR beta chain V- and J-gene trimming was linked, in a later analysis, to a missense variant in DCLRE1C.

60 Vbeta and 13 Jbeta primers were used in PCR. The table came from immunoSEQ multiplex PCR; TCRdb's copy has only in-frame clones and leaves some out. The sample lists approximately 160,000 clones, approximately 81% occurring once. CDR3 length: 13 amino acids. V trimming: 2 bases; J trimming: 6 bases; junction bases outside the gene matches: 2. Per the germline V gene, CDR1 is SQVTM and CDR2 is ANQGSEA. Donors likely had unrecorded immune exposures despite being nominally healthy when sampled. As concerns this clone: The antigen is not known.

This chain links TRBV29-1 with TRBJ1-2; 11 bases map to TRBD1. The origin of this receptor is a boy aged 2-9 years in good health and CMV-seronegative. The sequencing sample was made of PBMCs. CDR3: CSVERTGGDGYTF. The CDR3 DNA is TGCAGCGTTGAACGGACAGGGGGCGATGGCTACACCTTC.